The 26 T cell receptor beta chains given below trace back to one sample, sequenced in a study of cytomegalovirus exposure and HLA in healthy donors. The PCR was carried out with 60 Vbeta primers and 13 Jbeta primers. Assay used: immunoSEQ multiplex PCR; TCRdb lists only in-frame clones, some missing. The table includes under 200,000 clones, around 80% detected once. The sequenced material came from PBMCs. These receptors were collected from a man aged 18 to 29 in good health and CMV-seropositive.

The chain has TRBV10-3 and TRBJ1-2; 8 nucleotides align to TRBD1. The CDR3 contains 16 residues. In germline, CDR1 is ENHRY, CDR2 SYGVKD. With 6 bases clipped from V and 4 bases from J, the junction kept 13 bases outside the gene matches. As DNA, the CDR3 is TGTGCCATCAGAAAATCGGACAGGGATGTAGGCTATGGCTACACCTTC. Translated: CAIRKSDRDVGYGYTF.

The chain links TRBV14 to TRBJ1-1; D unclear. Trimming left V 5 bases short and J 2 bases short, with 21 bases between. CDR1 and CDR2 from the germline V gene are SGHDN and FVKESK. The CDR3 consists of 17 residues. CDR3 protein: CASSSGVRRVYNTEAFF. The CDR3 DNA sequence: TGTGCCAGCAGCTCCGGGGTAAGGAGAGTATACAACACTGAAGCTTTCTTT.

In its sample, this clone was seen a few times. The chain is built from TRBV10-1 and TRBJ2-7; D is perhaps TRBD1 (6 bases). V gave up 5 bases and J gave up 8 bases, with 10 bases separating them. The CDR3 sequence is 11 residues long. Germline CDR1 and CDR2: WNHNN and SYGVQD (reference sequence). In nucleotides, the CDR3 is TGCGCCAGCAGTTCTGGACAGAAGCAGTACTTC. It encodes CASSSGQKQYF.

The chain links TRBV4-3 to TRBJ2-3, with D tentatively TRBD2 (6 bases). The CDR3 spans 14 residues. The V gene lost 1 base and the J gene lost 4 bases, with 9 bases spanning the gap. Germline CDR1 LGHNA, CDR2 YSLEER. The CDR3 nucleotides read TGCGCCAGCAGCCAAGGGGCTAGCGCAGATACGCAGTATTTT. The encoded protein is CASSQGASADTQYF.

The chain links TRBV5-5 to TRBJ2-7; D might be TRBD1 (6 bases). V was cut by 4 bases and J by 2 bases, with 13 bases left in between. CDR3 length: 14 amino acids. CDR1 and CDR2 from the germline V gene are SGHKS and YYEKEE (reference sequence). The CDR3 nucleotides read TGTGCCAGCAGCCCCAGTGGGGACACCTACGAGCAGTACTTC. This encodes CASSPSGDTYEQYF.

This chain connects TRBV5-5 to TRBJ1-6, with TRBD1 identical over 7 bases. Germline V gives CDR1 SGHKS, CDR2 YYEKEE (reference sequence). V dropped 4 bases and J dropped 6; count of bases not matched to a gene: 7. CDR3 length equals 15 residues. CDR3 in DNA: TGTGCCAGCAGCCCACCGGGACAGTTTAATTCACCCCTCCACTTT. Translated: CASSPPGQFNSPLHF.

The CDR3 is CASSAHRGTGELFF. The CDR3 coding sequence is TGTGCCAGTAGTGCTCACAGGGGGACCGGGGAGCTGTTTTTT. The chain links TRBV19 to TRBJ2-2; TRBD1 agrees at 8 bases. V was clipped by 5 bases and J by 5 bases; unmatched bases: 4. The germline gives CDR1 LNHDA, CDR2 SQIVND (reference sequence). The CDR3 runs 14 residues.

V gene TRBV2 combines with J gene TRBJ1-2; 8 positions match TRBD1. The V segment lost 6 bases and the J segment 8 bases; nucleotides outside the gene matches: 5. The CDR3 sequence is 12 residues long. In germline, CDR1 is SNHLY, CDR2 FYNNEI. CDR3 region: CASRDRDPGYTF. The CDR3 DNA follows: TGTGCCAGCAGGGACAGGGACCCGGGCTACACCTTC. The full variable domain, in which reference TRBV2 and TRBJ1-2 provide the parts outside the CDR3, is EPEVTQTPSHQVTQMGQEVILRCVPISNHLYFYWYRQILGQKVEFLVSFYNNEISEKSEIFDDQFSVERPDGSNFTLKIRSTKLEDSAMYFCASRDRDPGYTFGSGTRLTVV.

This clone has only a few counts. CDR3 amino acids: CASSHSNRGNEQFF. As DNA, the CDR3 is TGTGCCAGCAGCCACTCAAACAGGGGAAATGAGCAGTTCTTC. The genes are TRBV5-6 and TRBJ2-1, with 7 bases aligning to TRBD1. Germline lookup yields CDR1 SGHDT and CDR2 YYEEEE. V was pared by 4 bases and J by 7 bases, with 8 bases of the junction left unmatched. This CDR3 has 14 amino acids.

The gene calls are TRBV5-1 and TRBJ2-3, with 8 bases matching TRBD2. The CDR3 has 16 amino acids. Per the germline V gene, CDR1 is SGHRS and CDR2 is YFSETQ. V shed 4 bases and J 2 bases; nucleotides not matched to a gene: 9. The CDR3 sequence: CASSLGGGRVTDTQYF. The CDR3 DNA sequence: TGCGCCAGCAGCCTGGGCGGGGGGCGGGTCACAGATACGCAGTATTTT.

This chain connects TRBV27 to TRBJ2-5; 7 nucleotides agree with TRBD1. Germline V lookup: CDR1 MNHEY, CDR2 SMNVEV (reference sequence). This CDR3 has 16 residues. V gave up 5 bases and J gave up 3 bases; unmatched junction bases: 12. The CDR3 coding sequence is TGTGCCAGCAGTCACGGCGGCAGGGGGAGAGAAGAGACCCAGTACTTC. This translates into CASSHGGRGREETQYF.

This chain connects TRBV7-3 to TRBJ1-6; possible D gene TRBD1, 5 bases. V was clipped by 4 bases and J by 10 bases, with 11 bases between them. CDR3 length: 13 residues. The germline V gene has CDR1 SGHTA and CDR2 FQGTGA. The CDR3 sequence: CASSYQGNSPLHF. CDR3 sequence (DNA): TGTGCCAGCAGCTATCAGGGAAACTCACCCCTCCACTTT.

This clone has a handful of counts. In DNA, the CDR3 is TGTGCCAGTAGTATGCAGGGGTTCGGCAATCAGCCCCAGCATTTT. Protein product: CASSMQGFGNQPQHF. The J gene is TRBJ1-5, the V gene TRBV19, with D possibly being TRBD1 (6 bases). V dropped 3 bases and J dropped 2 bases, with 11 bases sitting between them. There are 15 residues in the CDR3. The V gene's germline CDR1 is LNHDA and CDR2 SQIVND (reference sequence).

The sample holds a few counts of this clone. The chain links TRBV5-1 to TRBJ2-5; 9 nucleotides line up with TRBD2. The J call may not be correct, given that the DNA end is closer to TRBJ2-7. The CDR3 contains 16 residues. Looked up from germline, CDR1 is SGHRS and CDR2 is YFSETQ. CDR3 DNA sequence: TGCGCCAGCAGCTTGTCCCCTAGCGGGGCGACCTACGAGCAGTACTTC. It specifies CASSLSPSGATYEQYF.

This rearrangement joins TRBV4-1 to TRBJ2-3, with 9 nucleotides matching TRBD2. The CDR3 is 13 amino acids. Germline V gene data show CDR1 as MGHRA and CDR2 as YSYEKL. V gave up 5 bases and J gave up 4 bases; unmatched junction bases: 1. DNA of the CDR3: TGCGCCAGCAGCGCGGGGGGGCCAGATACGCAGTATTTT. Its translation: CASSAGGPDTQYF.

This clone occurred a few times. V and J are TRBV7-9 and TRBJ2-5, with TRBD2 identical over 8 bases. CDR1 and CDR2 (germline): SEHNR, FQNEAQ (reference sequence). The junction had 8 bases not matched to a gene; V was cut back by 5 bases and J by 0 bases. The length of the CDR3 is 16 residues. The CDR3: CASSPRGGHYQETQYF. The CDR3 DNA reads TGTGCCAGCAGCCCCCGGGGGGGGCACTACCAAGAGACCCAGTACTTC.

The chain has TRBV5-1 and TRBJ1-1, with D uncertain. The CDR3 covers 12 residues. Germline V gives CDR1 SGHRS, CDR2 YFSETQ. V lost 4 bases and J 3 bases, leaving 7 bases between the germline ends. The CDR3 DNA sequence: TGCGCCAGCAGCGCAGGTGACACTGAAGCTTTCTTT. This codes for CASSAGDTEAFF.

This clone occurred a few times. The rearrangement links TRBV5-5 to TRBJ2-1; 7 nucleotides align to TRBD2. J was trimmed by 5 bases and V by 0 bases; bases with no gene match: 8. The CDR3 consists of 16 residues. Germline V gene lookup returns CDR1 SGHKS and CDR2 YYEKEE (reference sequence). CDR3 sequence reads: CASSLAPSGVHNEQFF. CDR3 bases: TGTGCCAGCAGCTTGGCTCCTAGCGGAGTCCACAATGAGCAGTTCTTC.

The rearrangement uses TRBV5-1 and TRBJ2-7, with D tentatively TRBD2 (6 bases). Germline V gene data show CDR1 as SGHRS and CDR2 as YFSETQ. This CDR3 has 14 residues. Trimming removed 0 bases from V and 4 bases from J, with 11 bases in between. This chain's CDR3 is CASSLENGRYEQYF. DNA for the CDR3: TGCGCCAGCAGCTTGGAGAACGGGAGATACGAGCAGTACTTC.

This clone was counted once. The chain joins TRBV7-8 to TRBJ1-4; D is undetermined. CDR1 and CDR2 (germline): SGHVS, FQNEAQ. Trimming took 0 bases from V and 7 from J, leaving 12 bases between them. The CDR3 runs to 15 residues. The chain's CDR3 is CASSLAIQAGEKLFF. In nucleotides, the CDR3 is TGTGCCAGCAGCTTAGCGATCCAGGCGGGTGAAAAACTGTTTTTT.

This rearrangement joins TRBV7-2 to TRBJ1-5; no reliable D call. Germline V gene lookup returns CDR1 SGHTA and CDR2 FQGNSA. The CDR3 covers 12 residues. Trimming stripped 1 base from V and 6 bases from J, with 4 bases between. The CDR3 DNA reads TGTGCCAGCAGCTTAGACGGTCAGCCCCAGCATTTT. Protein product: CASSLDGQPQHF. The full variable domain, in which reference TRBV7-2 and TRBJ1-5 provide the parts outside the CDR3, is GAGVSQSPSNKVTEKGKDVELRCDPISGHTALYWYRQSLGQGLEFLIYFQGNSAPDKSGLPSDRFSAERTGGSVSTLTIQRTQQEDSAVYLCASSLDGQPQHFGDGTRLSIL.

This rearrangement joins TRBV30 to TRBJ2-5; no clear D. CDR3 length: 13 residues. Trimming removed 1 base at V and 1 base at J, with 7 bases between. Germline CDR1 and CDR2: GTSNPN and SVGIG (reference sequence). The CDR3 region has the DNA TGTGCCTGGAGTGCAGGTCTCCAAGAGACCCAGTACTTC. Translation: CAWSAGLQETQYF.

This clone was found once. The chain joins TRBV4-2 to TRBJ2-7, with a tentative D call TRBD2 (6 bases). Trimming removed 0 bases from V and 1 base from J, with 13 bases in between. This CDR3 comprises 16 residues. Germline assignment: CDR1 LGHNA and CDR2 YNFKEQ. CDR3 amino acids: CASSQEAGRGSYEQYF. The DNA of the CDR3 is TGTGCCAGCAGCCAAGAAGCCGGGAGAGGTTCCTACGAGCAGTACTTC.

CDR3 sequence (DNA): TGCGCCAGCAGTGGGGGATACGGACAGAGCTCCTACGAGCAGTACTTC. Encoded protein: CASSGGYGQSSYEQYF. The V and J genes are TRBV10-2 and TRBJ2-5, with a tentative D call TRBD1 (6 bases). Matching the DNA end better, TRBJ2-7 makes the J call doubtful. This CDR3 is 16 amino acids long. Germline CDR1 WSHSY, CDR2 SAAADI.

The gene calls are TRBV11-2 and TRBJ2-7; D is perhaps TRBD2 (6 bases). The V and J ends lost 3 bases and 1 base respectively, with 10 bases between them. The CDR3 extends over 14 amino acids. Germline V gene data show CDR1 as SGHAT and CDR2 as FQNNGV. The CDR3 region is CASSFLADSYEQYF. CDR3 nucleotides: TGTGCCAGCAGCTTTTTAGCGGATTCCTACGAGCAGTACTTC.

This clone appeared once. The rearrangement joins TRBV11-3 to TRBJ2-2; no clear D. The V gene's germline CDR1 is SGHNT and CDR2 YENEEA. The V and J ends lost 8 bases and 4 bases respectively, with 14 bases between them. The CDR3 totals 14 residues. Written as DNA, the CDR3 is TGTGCCAGCGGTCGAGGAGTCGGCACCGGGGAGCTGTTTTTT. Protein product: CASGRGVGTGELFF.